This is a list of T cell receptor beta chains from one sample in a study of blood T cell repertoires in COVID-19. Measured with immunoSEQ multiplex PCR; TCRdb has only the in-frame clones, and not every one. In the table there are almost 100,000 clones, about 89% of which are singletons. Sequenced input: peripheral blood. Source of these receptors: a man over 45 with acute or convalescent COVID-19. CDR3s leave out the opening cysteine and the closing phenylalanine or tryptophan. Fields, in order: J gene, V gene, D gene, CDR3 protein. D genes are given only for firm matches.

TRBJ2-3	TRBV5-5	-	ASSLLPGTDTQY
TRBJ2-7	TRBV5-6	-	ASSLARYEQY
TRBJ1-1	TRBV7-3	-	ASSPRRGGGTEAF
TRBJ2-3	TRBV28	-	ASSLNGRVDTQY
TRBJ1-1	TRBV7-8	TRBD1	ASSFRTGGNEYTEAF
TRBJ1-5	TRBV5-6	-	ASSLSFESNQPQH
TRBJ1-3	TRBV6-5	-	ASSYSLRGGGNTIY
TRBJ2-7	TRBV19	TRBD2	ASKPTPAGVYEQY
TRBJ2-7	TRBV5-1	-	ASSPGTPYEQY
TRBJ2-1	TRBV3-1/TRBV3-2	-	ASSRGEAGNPLPF
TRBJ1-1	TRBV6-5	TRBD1	ASSHRDRGTEAF
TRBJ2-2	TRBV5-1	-	ASSLAIGGPGELF
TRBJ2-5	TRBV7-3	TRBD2	ASSLFPGLAEGPLVQETQY
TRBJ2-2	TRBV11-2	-	ASTKRGGQPNTGELF
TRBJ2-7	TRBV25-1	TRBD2	ASRGTSRYEQY
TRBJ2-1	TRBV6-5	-	ASRGSAYNEQF
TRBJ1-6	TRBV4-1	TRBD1	ASSHNRGANSPLH